A single TCR beta chain is shown here with its context. This sample was included in a study of blood T cell repertoires in COVID-19. On the study more broadly: Acute and convalescent COVID-19 samples came from the United States, Italy and Spain. PBMCs, B-cell-depleted T cells, or T cells were the source of the cDNA or gDNA that made up the material.

CDR3 size: 13 residues. Trimming stripped 8 bases from V and 4 bases from J, with 14 bases between. Germline lookup yields CDR1 MDHEN and CDR2 SYDVKM. In the authors' methods: Using reference gene primer amplification, nucleated cell counts were estimated. TCRdb's table, derived via immunoSEQ multiplex PCR, lists solely in-frame clones and lacks some. V, J and clone size reflect that table, while D and trimming were determined from the DNA. In the table there are 240,000 or so clones, around 85% of which are singletons. This chain joins TRBV28 and TRBJ1-2; D unresolved. Sequenced input: peripheral blood. This TCR was sampled from an elderly woman with acute or convalescent COVID-19. CDR3 sequence reads: CASAPLVAYGYTF. In DNA form, the CDR3 reads TGTGCCAGCGCTCCTCTGGTGGCCTATGGCTACACCTTC.